These 26 T cell receptor beta chains share one sample of origin, sequenced in a study of spatial heterogeneity in lung cancer. Whole-study results and caveats: For expanded intratumoral alpha and beta TCRs, counts tracked tumor mutation counts.

Via MiXCR, TCRdb re-called the 5' RACE reads, giving one row per CDR3 protein. The sample yields several hundred distinct CDR3 sequences, more than 35% seen once. Their recognized antigens are unknown. Time point noted: sample taken at primary tumor resection. Sequenced material: lung tumor tissue, taken at surgery. Receptors originate from a male donor with early-stage non-small cell lung cancer.

Concerning this clonotype itself: One junction end does not reproduce the germline sequence, and a read error may be involved. The V and J genes are TRBV6-5 and TRBJ2-5; unclear D gene. From germline, CDR1 is MNHEY and CDR2 SVGAGI. The CDR3 has 14 residues. CDR3 region: CDSSREPTQETQYF. CDR3 DNA sequence: TGTGACAGCAGTCGCGAGCCTACCCAAGAGACCCAGTACTTC.

The sample holds a few counts of this clonotype. The chain has TRBV12-3 or TRBV12-4 and TRBJ1-1, with a tentative D call TRBD1 (5 bases). This CDR3 has 12 residues. V shed 6 bases and J shed 9 bases, with 14 bases lying between them. CDR3 sequence: CASRPTVQKAFF. CDR3 nucleotides: TGTGCCAGCAGGCCGACAGTACAGAAAGCTTTCTTT.

The CDR3 sequence is CASSFSGSADTQYF. The CDR3 DNA reads as TGTGCCAGCAGCTTCAGCGGGAGCGCAGATACGCAGTATTTT. The chain links TRBV5-6 to TRBJ2-3; 8 nucleotides match TRBD2. The CDR3 length is 14 residues. J gave up 4 bases and V 2 bases, and 3 bases lay outside the gene matches. Germline V gene lookup returns CDR1 SGHDT and CDR2 YYEEEE. Full variable domain (outside the CDR3, taken from reference TRBV5-6 and TRBJ2-3): DAGVTQSPTHLIKTRGQQVTLRCSPKSGHDTVSWYQQALGQGPQFIFQYYEEEERQRGNFPDRFSGHQFPNYSSELNVNALLLGDSALYLCASSFSGSADTQYFGPGTRLTVL.

This clonotype was counted once. The rearrangement uses TRBV29-1 and TRBJ2-1, with D possibly TRBD1 on 6 matching bases. CDR1 SQVTM and CDR2 ANQGSEA come from the germline V gene. This CDR3 region has 13 residues. V was clipped by 6 bases and J by 6 bases, with 15 bases between them. CDR3 DNA: TGCAGCGTGCTCAGGGGATGGGGCAATGAGCAGTTCTTC. This translates into CSVLRGWGNEQFF.

By frequency in the sample, this clonotype is large (0.1 to 1%). The chain links TRBV7-9 to TRBJ2-1; 8 bases match TRBD2. The length of the CDR3 is 15 residues. Germline CDR1 reads SEHNR; CDR2 reads FQNEAQ (reference sequence). Unmatched junction bases numbered 5, after V lost 5 bases and J lost 2 bases. CDR3: CASSRSGGTYNEQFF. CDR3 bases: TGTGCCAGCAGCCGGAGCGGGGGCACCTACAATGAGCAGTTCTTC.

This clonotype is termed large (0.1 to 1%). The chain couples TRBV10-2 to TRBJ2-1; D remains unclear. This CDR3 is 18 amino acids long. V shed 0 bases and J shed 0 bases, with 15 bases lying between them. Germline CDR1 reads WSHSY; CDR2 reads SAAADI. CDR3 sequence (DNA): TGCGCCAGCAGTGAGTCACCCCCAACGGTGAGCTCCTACAATGAGCAGTTCTTC. Protein product: CASSESPPTVSSYNEQFF.

This clonotype qualifies as large. The rearrangement joins TRBV6-1 to TRBJ2-7; 8 bases are shared with TRBD2. The CDR3 runs to 14 residues. V was pared by 5 bases and J by 1 base, with 4 bases of the junction left unmatched. From germline, CDR1 is MNHNS and CDR2 SASEGT. CDR3: CASSYGRVSYEQYF. CDR3 bases: TGTGCCAGCAGTTACGGGAGGGTTTCCTACGAGCAGTACTTC.

In this sample, this clonotype turned up a few times. This chain joins TRBV29-1 and TRBJ1-1, with D uncertain. Germline CDR1 and CDR2: SQVTM and ANQGSEA. The CDR3 extends over 12 amino acids. Trimming stripped 7 bases from V and 0 bases from J, with 9 bases between. CDR3: CSASLMNTEAFF. CDR3 DNA sequence: TGCAGCGCTTCACTGATGAACACTGAAGCTTTCTTT.

The V gene is TRBV20-1, the J gene TRBJ1-5; TRBD1 matches at 8 bases. Germline trimming cut 3 bases from V and 7 bases from J; bases unmatched to any gene: 14. Germline loops: CDR1 DFQATT, CDR2 SNEGSKA (reference sequence). The CDR3 is 16 residues long. The DNA of the CDR3 is TGCAGTGCTAGGGGGGCCGGACAGGGTTCGGGACAGCCCCAGCATTTT. Its translation is CSARGAGQGSGQPQHF.

The V call is TRBV7-3, the J call TRBJ2-1; 7 bases align to TRBD2. This CDR3 spans 13 amino acids. Losses at the gene ends were 3 bases for V and 7 bases for J; bases not matched to a gene: 3. Per germline, CDR1 SGHTA and CDR2 FQGTGA. The CDR3 region is CASSFAGGNEQFF. CDR3 DNA sequence: TGTGCCAGCAGCTTCGCCGGGGGGAATGAGCAGTTCTTC.

V and J are TRBV2 and TRBJ2-2; 8 nucleotides agree with TRBD1. The CDR3 covers 15 residues. Per germline, CDR1 SNHLY and CDR2 FYNNEI. Losses at the gene ends were 7 bases for V and 1 base for J; bases not matched to a gene: 5. The CDR3 nucleotides are TGTGCCAGCAAGGACGGGACAGGGAACACCGGGGAGCTGTTTTTT. The encoded protein is CASKDGTGNTGELFF.

This clonotype ranks as large. This sequence joins TRBV3-1 and TRBJ1-2; D not certain. Trimming removed 1 base at V and 4 bases at J, with 4 bases between. CDR1 LGHDT and CDR2 YNNKEL come from the germline V gene (reference sequence). CDR3 length equals 12 residues. The CDR3 nucleotides are TGTGCCAGCAGCCAAGGGGGCTATGGCTACACCTTC. Its translation: CASSQGGYGYTF. The full variable domain, in which reference TRBV3-1 and TRBJ1-2 provide the parts outside the CDR3, is DTAVSQTPKYLVTQMGNDKSIKCEQNLGHDTMYWYKQDSKKFLKIMFSYNNKELIINETVPNRFSPKSPDKAHLNLHINSLELGDSAVYFCASSQGGYGYTFGSGTRLTVV.

This clonotype is classed as medium-sized. The V gene is TRBV4-2, the J gene TRBJ2-2; 10 nucleotides match TRBD2. This CDR3 comprises 16 residues. The germline V gene has CDR1 LGHNA and CDR2 YNFKEQ. Trimming took 0 bases from V and 6 from J; bases not matched to a gene: 4. The CDR3 spells CASSQESLAGAGELFF. DNA for the CDR3: TGTGCCAGCAGCCAAGAGAGTCTAGCGGGAGCCGGGGAGCTGTTTTTT.

This clonotype qualifies as large (0.1 to 1%). The V call is TRBV9, the J call TRBJ1-2; perhaps TRBD1 as D (5 bases). The CDR3 consists of 12 residues. V was clipped by 5 bases and J by 8 bases, with 13 bases between them. The germline V gene has CDR1 SGDLS and CDR2 YYNGEE. The CDR3 bases are TGTGCCAGCAGTGGGGCTAGCGGGGGCTACACCTTC. Protein sequence: CASSGASGGYTF.

This clonotype was seen a few times. CDR3: CASTLTPTNEKLFF. CDR3 DNA sequence: TGTGCCAGCACCCTGACACCGACTAATGAAAAACTGTTTTTT. The chain combines TRBV28 with TRBJ1-4, with D unresolved. CDR1 is MDHEN, CDR2 SYDVKM, per germline. There are 14 residues in the CDR3. The V and J ends lost 7 bases and 2 bases respectively, with 11 bases between them.

V gene TRBV30 combines with J gene TRBJ2-7; D is undetermined. The CDR3 consists of 15 residues. With 3 bases removed from V and 0 bases from J, the gap between germline ends came to 15 bases. The germline gives CDR1 GTSNPN, CDR2 SVGIG (reference sequence). CDR3: CAWRPPEFRSYEQYF. The CDR3 DNA reads TGTGCCTGGAGGCCGCCTGAGTTCCGCTCCTACGAGCAGTACTTC.

Relative to its sample, this clonotype is large (0.1 to 1%). This chain links TRBV11-1 with TRBJ2-7; possible D gene TRBD2, 6 bases. Trimming pared 7 bases from V and 0 bases from J, leaving 16 bases between. The germline CDR1 and CDR2 sequences are SGHAT and FQDESV (reference sequence). This CDR3 is 15 amino acids long. The CDR3 spells CASTPTLGGSYEQYF. For the CDR3, the DNA is TGTGCCAGCACCCCAACTTTGGGAGGCTCCTACGAGCAGTACTTC.

This clonotype is large. The chain couples TRBV5-1 to TRBJ2-7; tentatively, D is TRBD1 (6 bases). V shed 3 bases and J shed 0 bases, with 13 bases lying between them. CDR3 size: 15 residues. CDR1 and CDR2 (germline): SGHRS, YFSETQ. CDR3 amino acids: CASSSSGTISYEQYF. In DNA, the CDR3 is TGCGCCAGCAGCTCCTCCGGGACAATCTCCTACGAGCAGTACTTC.

The chain joins TRBV2 to TRBJ1-5, with D unresolved. Trimming removed 1 base from V and 9 bases from J, with 13 bases in between. The germline V gene has CDR1 SNHLY and CDR2 FYNNEI. The length of the CDR3 is 14 residues. CDR3 DNA: TGTGCCAGCAGTGAAGAAAACCGGAGTTGGCCCCAGCATTTT. It codes for CASSEENRSWPQHF. Looking up the rest from reference TRBV2 and TRBJ1-5 gives the full variable domain: EPEVTQTPSHQVTQMGQEVILRCVPISNHLYFYWYRQILGQKVEFLVSFYNNEISEKSEIFDDQFSVERPDGSNFTLKIRSTKLEDSAMYFCASSEENRSWPQHFGDGTRLSIL.

This sequence joins TRBV5-1 and TRBJ2-5, with 8 bases fitting TRBD2. J lost 3 bases, V lost 2 bases, and 3 bases had no gene match. The length of the CDR3 is 14 residues. Per the germline V gene, CDR1 is SGHRS and CDR2 is YFSETQ. CDR3 protein: CASSLAGAEETQYF. The DNA of the CDR3 is TGCGCCAGCAGCTTAGCGGGAGCGGAAGAGACCCAGTACTTC.

The V and J genes are TRBV11-1 and TRBJ2-1; tentatively, D is TRBD2 (6 bases). Germline CDR1 reads SGHAT; CDR2 reads FQDESV (reference sequence). CDR3 length: 15 amino acids. Trimming removed 4 bases at V and 4 bases at J, with 14 bases between. CDR3 nucleotides: TGTGCCAGCAGCTCCTCCGGGGGTATTTACAATGAGCAGTTCTTC. Amino acids: CASSSSGGIYNEQFF.

By share, this clonotype counts as medium-sized. This chain connects TRBV11-2 to TRBJ2-3; TRBD2 matches at 7 bases. Unmatched junction bases numbered 7, after V lost 6 bases and J lost 1 base. Germline V gene lookup returns CDR1 SGHAT and CDR2 FQNNGV. There are 15 residues in the CDR3. Here the CDR3 reads CASRSAAGGTDTQYF. The CDR3 region has the DNA TGTGCCAGCAGATCGGCTGCGGGGGGCACAGATACGCAGTATTTT. The variable domain in full, with the rest retrieved from reference TRBV11-2 and TRBJ2-3, is EAGVAQSPRYKIIEKRQSVAFWCNPISGHATLYWYQQILGQGPKLLIQFQNNGVVDDSQLPKDRFSAERLKGVDSTLKIQPAKLEDSAVYLCASRSAAGGTDTQYFGPGTRLTVL.

In its sample, this clonotype is large. The chain uses TRBV12-3 or TRBV12-4 and TRBJ2-1; D is possibly TRBD2 (5 bases). The CDR3 has 15 amino acids. Trimming removed 6 bases at V and 2 bases at J, with 14 bases between. CDR3 region: CASRGLALAYNEQFF. The CDR3 region has the DNA TGTGCCAGCAGAGGTCTAGCACTTGCCTACAATGAGCAGTTCTTC.

The genes are TRBV20-1 and TRBJ2-7; 9 bases are a match to TRBD2. V was clipped by 6 bases and J by 3 bases; unmatched bases: 15. The V gene's germline CDR1 is DFQATT and CDR2 SNEGSKA (reference sequence). The CDR3 has 16 amino acids. The chain's CDR3 is CSACRRGVAGDYEQYF. The CDR3 bases are TGCAGTGCCTGCCGACGAGGGGTAGCGGGAGACTACGAGCAGTACTTC.

The chain joins TRBV27 to TRBJ1-2; 9 bases line up with TRBD1. V dropped 3 bases and J dropped 4; count of bases not matched to a gene: 6. The germline CDR1 and CDR2 sequences are MNHEY and SMNVEV (reference sequence). This CDR3 has 15 amino acids. In nucleotides, the CDR3 is TGTGCCAGCAGTTTGGGACAGGGCTCCATCTATGGCTACACCTTC. It translates to CASSLGQGSIYGYTF.

The sample holds a few counts of this clonotype. The J gene is TRBJ2-4, the V gene TRBV6-2 or TRBV6-3, with 10 bases matching TRBD1. Germline V gives CDR1 MNHEY, CDR2 SVGEGT. The CDR3 sequence is 17 residues long. The junction had 15 bases not matched to a gene; V was cut back by 6 bases and J by 7 bases. CDR3: CASSRTGTGASGNIQYF. CDR3 in DNA: TGTGCCAGCAGCCGCACCGGGACAGGGGCTTCTGGGAACATTCAGTACTTC.